The 15 T cell receptor beta chains reported below all come from one sample, sequenced in a study of CD8 T cells in Susac syndrome (dated by TCRdb to between 2017 and 2020). Libraries came from the immunoSEQ multiplex PCR assay. RNA was extracted with the RNeasy kit and roughly 0.45 to 1 ug was reverse transcribed using random hexamers. TCRdb reprocessed the public reads (quality trimming at Q25 with fastp, clone calling with MiXCR) and kept in-frame beta chains. Rows are combined by CDR3 protein, so each entry shows the most common genes and DNA. Recorded for this sample are 150,000 or so distinct CDR3 sequences; 95% to 96% of them occurred a single time. The top ten clonotypes cover about 0.12% of the sample. What was sequenced was CD4+ T cells from PBMCs. The receptors come from a human donor with Susac syndrome.

The chain joins TRBV12-3 or TRBV12-4 to TRBJ1-2, with D maybe TRBD1 (5 bases). V was cut by 6 bases and J by 2 bases, with 16 bases left in between. The CDR3 runs 15 residues. CDR3 in amino acids: CASSLLTVSNYGYTF. The CDR3 DNA follows: TGTGCCAGCAGCTTGTTGACAGTCTCGAACTATGGCTACACCTTC.

The chain has TRBV21-1 and TRBJ2-7; no check of the table's D call, TRBD2, against the DNA was made. TRBV21-1 is flagged as a pseudogene. The CDR3 runs 15 residues. The CDR3 nucleotides are TGTGCCAGCAGCAAAGGGGCTCTAGCGGGGGACGAGCAGTACGTC. Its protein product is CASSKGALAGDEQYV.

This chain uses TRBV4-1 with TRBJ1-6, with TRBD1 as a possible D gene (5 bases). The CDR3 sequence is 16 residues long. The V gene lost 2 bases and the J gene lost 8 bases, with 16 bases spanning the gap. The germline V gene encodes CDR1 MGHRA and CDR2 YSYEKL. The CDR3 loop is CASSQPRDGLYSPLHF. CDR3 DNA sequence: TGCGCCAGCAGCCAACCCCGGGACGGACTATATTCACCCCTCCACTTT.

The CDR3 bases are TGCGCCAGCAGCCCCCGGGGGGGCCTTGTCCATGAGCAGTTCTTC. This sequence encodes CASSPRGGLVHEQFF. The chain couples TRBV23-1 to TRBJ2-1; 8 bases map to TRBD2. TRBV23-1 is sorted into the ORF group, with uncertain function. This CDR3 is built from 15 residues. With V trimmed by 6 bases and J by 8 bases, 12 bases remained unmatched.

This clonotype was observed once. The chain links TRBV15 to TRBJ2-1; 8 positions agree with TRBD1. The CDR3 covers 21 residues. Germline lookup yields CDR1 LNHNV and CDR2 YYDKDF (reference sequence). Trimming took 1 base from V and 7 from J; bases not matched to a gene: 24. The CDR3 DNA is TGTGCCACCAGCAGAGTAGATTGGGCAGGGGGCGCGGGGAATTCCGGGAATGAGCAGTTCTTC. It encodes CATSRVDWAGGAGNSGNEQFF.

The chain is built from TRBV21-1 and TRBJ2-5; TRBD2 was called by the table and not checked on the DNA. TRBV21-1 is shown as a pseudogene. The CDR3 totals 14 residues. The CDR3 nucleotides read TGTGCCACTTTTAGCGGGCCGCGGGAAGAGACCCAGTACTTC. Translated, it gives CATFSGPREETQYF.

The chain is built from TRBV5-1 and TRBJ2-3, with D tentatively TRBD2 (6 bases). Germline-derived CDR1 and CDR2 are SGHRS and YFSETQ. V lost 5 bases to trimming and J lost 0 bases, with 10 bases between them. The CDR3 consists of 14 residues. This chain's CDR3 is CASRRTTSTDTQYF. CDR3 nucleotide sequence: TGCGCCAGCAGGCGGACTACCAGCACAGATACGCAGTATTTT.

The J gene is TRBJ2-5, the V gene TRBV25-1; D remains ambiguous. CDR3 length: 15 amino acids. V lost 3 bases to trimming and J lost 2 bases, with 13 bases between them. Germline loops: CDR1 MGHDK, CDR2 SYGVNS. The CDR3 protein is CASSEVFDRQETQYF. The CDR3 DNA is TGTGCCAGCAGTGAGGTGTTCGATCGACAAGAGACCCAGTACTTC.

The genes are TRBV14 and TRBJ2-1; D gene unclear. CDR1 and CDR2 (germline): SGHDN, FVKESK. V shed 4 bases and J shed 8 bases, with 6 bases lying between them. The CDR3 sequence is 11 residues long. In DNA form, the CDR3 reads TGTGCCAGCAGCCTGGGGTATGAGCAGTTCTTC. Translation gives CASSLGYEQFF.

The chain uses TRBV29-1 and TRBJ2-7; TRBD2 agrees at 8 bases. Germline V gene sequence: CDR1 SQVTM, CDR2 ANQGSEA. V lost 7 bases and J lost 6; bases outside the gene matches: 11. This CDR3 spans 13 amino acids. The CDR3 region has the DNA TGCAGCGCTGTCCGAGCGGGAGCCACCGAGCAGTACTTC. Translated: CSAVRAGATEQYF.

V is TRBV28 and J is TRBJ2-5; TRBD2 agrees at 9 bases. V lost 3 bases to trimming and J lost 1 base; unmatched junction nucleotides: 6. In germline, CDR1 is MDHEN, CDR2 SYDVKM. The CDR3 consists of 16 residues. The CDR3 spells CASSFGLSGSQETQYF. The CDR3 DNA reads TGTGCCAGCAGTTTCGGCCTTAGCGGGAGCCAAGAGACCCAGTACTTC.

This clonotype was found once. The rearrangement joins TRBV12-3 or TRBV12-4 to TRBJ2-7, with TRBD2 identical over 11 bases. V dropped 2 bases and J dropped 6; count of bases not matched to a gene: 12. The CDR3 length is 17 residues. The CDR3 sequence is CASSLRPGLAERGEQYF. CDR3 DNA: TGTGCCAGCAGTTTAAGGCCGGGACTAGCGGAACGGGGCGAGCAGTACTTC.

This clonotype was counted a single time. CDR3 in DNA: TGTGCCAGCTCACCACGGACAGAAGAGACCCAGTACTTC. Translating it yields CASSPRTEETQYF. The genes are TRBV18 and TRBJ2-5; TRBD1 might be the D (6 bases). V was cut by 1 base and J by 3 bases, with 6 bases left in between. CDR1 and CDR2 from the germline V gene are KGHSH and LQKENI. This CDR3 is built from 13 residues.

The V gene is TRBV29-1, the J gene TRBJ2-7; D remains ambiguous. Germline assignment: CDR1 SQVTM and CDR2 ANQGSEA. This CDR3 spans 11 amino acids. Trimming removed 4 bases from V and 3 bases from J, with 7 bases in between. This chain's CDR3 is CSVVLGYEQYV. In DNA form, the CDR3 reads TGCAGCGTTGTATTGGGCTACGAGCAGTACGTC.

V usage is TRBV29-1 and J usage is TRBJ2-3; TRBD2 agrees at 7 bases. Trimming cost V 7 bases and J 2 bases; bases outside gene matches: 6. The CDR3 has 13 residues. Germline assignment: CDR1 SQVTM and CDR2 ANQGSEA. CDR3 region: CSARDYDTDTQYF. The DNA for the CDR3 is TGCAGCGCCCGGGACTACGACACAGATACGCAGTATTTT.